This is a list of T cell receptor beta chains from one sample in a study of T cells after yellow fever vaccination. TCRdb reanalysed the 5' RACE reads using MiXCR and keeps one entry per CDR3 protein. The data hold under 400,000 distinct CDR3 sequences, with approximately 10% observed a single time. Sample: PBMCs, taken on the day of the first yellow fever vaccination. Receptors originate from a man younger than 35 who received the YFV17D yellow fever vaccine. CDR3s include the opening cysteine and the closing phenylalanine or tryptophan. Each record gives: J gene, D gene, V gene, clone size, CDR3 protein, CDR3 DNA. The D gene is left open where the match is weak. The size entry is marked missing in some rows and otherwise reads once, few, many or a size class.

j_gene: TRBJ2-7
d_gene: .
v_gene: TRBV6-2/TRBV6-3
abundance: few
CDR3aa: CASVQGHEQYF
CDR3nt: TGTGCCAGCGTACAGGGCCACGAGCAGTACTTC

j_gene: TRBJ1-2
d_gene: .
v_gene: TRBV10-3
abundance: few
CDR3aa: CAIRSSNYGYTF
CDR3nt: TGTGCCATCAGAAGCTCTAACTATGGCTACACCTTC

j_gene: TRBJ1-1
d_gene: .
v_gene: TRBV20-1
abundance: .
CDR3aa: CSASGRTLMGTEAFF
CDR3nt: TGCAGTGCTAGTGGCCGGACTCTTATGGGCACTGAAGCTTTCTTT

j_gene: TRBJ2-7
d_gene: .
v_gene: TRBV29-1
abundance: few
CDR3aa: CSVESGFSYEQYF
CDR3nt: TGCAGCGTTGAATCGGGGTTCTCCTACGAGCAGTACTTC

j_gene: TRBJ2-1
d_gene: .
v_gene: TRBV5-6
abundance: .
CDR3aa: CASSLGVGGRRDQFF
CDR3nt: TGTGCCAGCAGCTTAGGGGTGGGGGGGCGGCGTGACCAGTTCTTC

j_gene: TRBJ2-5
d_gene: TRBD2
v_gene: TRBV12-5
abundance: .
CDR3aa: CASGAMGIDGGGTQYF
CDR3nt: TGTGCTAGTGGAGCGATGGGGATCGACGGGGGGGGGACCCAGTACTTC

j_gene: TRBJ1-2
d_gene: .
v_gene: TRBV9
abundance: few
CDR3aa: CASSEGYGYTF
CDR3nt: TGTGCCAGCAGCGAAGGCTATGGCTACACCTTC

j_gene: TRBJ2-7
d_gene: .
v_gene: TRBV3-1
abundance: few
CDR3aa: CASSQGNRFYEQYF
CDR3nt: TGTGCCAGCAGCCAAGGAAACAGGTTTTACGAGCAGTACTTC

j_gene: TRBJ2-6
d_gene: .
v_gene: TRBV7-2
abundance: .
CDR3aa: CASSLSRVAGANVLTF
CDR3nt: TGTGCCAGCAGCTTATCTAGAGTCGCTGGGGCCAACGTCCTGACTTTC

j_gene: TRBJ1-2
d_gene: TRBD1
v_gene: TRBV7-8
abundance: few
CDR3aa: CASSEPGGAVYGYTF
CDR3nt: TGTGCCAGCAGCGAACCAGGGGGGGCCGTTTATGGCTACACCTTC

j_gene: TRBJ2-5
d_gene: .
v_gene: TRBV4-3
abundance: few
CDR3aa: CASSQGRVGTQYF
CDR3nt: TGCGCCAGCAGCCAAGGCAGGGTAGGAACCCAGTACTTC

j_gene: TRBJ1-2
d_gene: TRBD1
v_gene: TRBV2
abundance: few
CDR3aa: CASSDRGSESYTF
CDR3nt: TGTGCCAGCAGTGACAGGGGGAGTGAGAGCTACACCTTC

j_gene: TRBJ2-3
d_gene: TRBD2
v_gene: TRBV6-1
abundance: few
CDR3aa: CASMPGLDTDTQYF
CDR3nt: TGTGCCAGCATGCCGGGACTAGATACAGATACGCAGTATTTT

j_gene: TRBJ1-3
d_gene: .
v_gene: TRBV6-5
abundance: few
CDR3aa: CASSNGLGGAGNTIYF
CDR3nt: TGTGCCAGCAGTAACGGGCTGGGGGGAGCCGGAAACACCATATATTTT